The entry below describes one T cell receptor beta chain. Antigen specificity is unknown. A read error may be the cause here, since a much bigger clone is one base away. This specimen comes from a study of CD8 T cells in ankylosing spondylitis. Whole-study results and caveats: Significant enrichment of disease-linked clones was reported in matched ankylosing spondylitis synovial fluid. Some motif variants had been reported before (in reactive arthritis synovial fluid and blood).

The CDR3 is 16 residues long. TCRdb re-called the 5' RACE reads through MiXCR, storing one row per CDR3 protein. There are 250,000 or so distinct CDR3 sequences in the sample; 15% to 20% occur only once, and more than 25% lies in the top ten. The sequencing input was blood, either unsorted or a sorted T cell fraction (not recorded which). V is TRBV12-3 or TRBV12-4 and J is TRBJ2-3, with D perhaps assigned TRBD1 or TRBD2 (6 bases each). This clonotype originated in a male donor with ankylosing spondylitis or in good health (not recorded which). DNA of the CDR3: TGTGCCAGCAGTTTAGAGCCGGGGGCGAGCACAGTTACGCAGTATTTT. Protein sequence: CASSLEPGASTVTQYF.